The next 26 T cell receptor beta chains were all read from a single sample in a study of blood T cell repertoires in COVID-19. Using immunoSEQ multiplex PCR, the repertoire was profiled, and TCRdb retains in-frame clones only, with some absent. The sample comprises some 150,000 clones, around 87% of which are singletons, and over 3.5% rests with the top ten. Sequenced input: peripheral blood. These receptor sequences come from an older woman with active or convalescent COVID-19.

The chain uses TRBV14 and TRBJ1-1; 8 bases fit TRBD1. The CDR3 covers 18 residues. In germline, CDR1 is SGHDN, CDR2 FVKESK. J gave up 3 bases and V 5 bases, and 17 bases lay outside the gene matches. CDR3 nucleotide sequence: TGTGCCAGCAGCGCAAGGTGGCAGGGGGCGCCGACGGACACTGAAGCTTTCTTT. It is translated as CASSARWQGAPTDTEAFF.

In nucleotides, the CDR3 is TGTGCCTGGAGTGCGGGGGACAGGTACACAGATACGCAGTATTTT. Its translation is CAWSAGDRYTDTQYF. The chain combines TRBV30 with TRBJ2-3, with 8 bases that match TRBD1. The V gene end was trimmed by 1 base and the J gene end by 2 bases; junction bases not matched to a gene: 5. Germline V lookup: CDR1 GTSNPN, CDR2 SVGIG (reference sequence). The CDR3 totals 15 residues. Supplemented by reference TRBV30 and TRBJ2-3, the full variable domain reads SQTIHQWPATLVQPVGSPLSLECTVEGTSNPNLYWYRQAAGRGLQLLFYSVGIGQISSEVPQNLSASRPQDRQFILSSKKLLLSDSGFYLCAWSAGDRYTDTQYFGPGTRLTVL.

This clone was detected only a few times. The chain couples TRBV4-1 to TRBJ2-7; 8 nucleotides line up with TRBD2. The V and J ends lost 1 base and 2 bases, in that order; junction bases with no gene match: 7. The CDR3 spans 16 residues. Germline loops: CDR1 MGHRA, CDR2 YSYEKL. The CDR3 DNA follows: TGCGCCAGCAGCCAAGGCCCCCGGGGGGGCGCCTACGAGCAGTACTTC. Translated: CASSQGPRGGAYEQYF.

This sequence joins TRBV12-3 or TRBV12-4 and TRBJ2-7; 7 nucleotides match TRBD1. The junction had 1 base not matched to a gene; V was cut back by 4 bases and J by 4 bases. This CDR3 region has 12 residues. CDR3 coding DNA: TGTGCCAGCAGTTACAGGGGATACGAGCAGTACTTC. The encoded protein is CASSYRGYEQYF.

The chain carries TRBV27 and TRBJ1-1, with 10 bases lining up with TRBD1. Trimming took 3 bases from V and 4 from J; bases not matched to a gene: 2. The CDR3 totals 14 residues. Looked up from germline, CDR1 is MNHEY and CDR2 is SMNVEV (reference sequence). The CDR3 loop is CASSFGQGGTEAFF. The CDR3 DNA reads TGTGCCAGCAGTTTCGGACAGGGGGGCACTGAAGCTTTCTTT.

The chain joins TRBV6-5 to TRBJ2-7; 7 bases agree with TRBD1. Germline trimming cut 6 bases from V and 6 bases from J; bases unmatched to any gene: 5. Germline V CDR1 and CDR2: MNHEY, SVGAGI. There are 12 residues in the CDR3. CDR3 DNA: TGTGCCAGCAGCGGACAGGTTTCCGAGCAGTACTTC. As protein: CASSGQVSEQYF.

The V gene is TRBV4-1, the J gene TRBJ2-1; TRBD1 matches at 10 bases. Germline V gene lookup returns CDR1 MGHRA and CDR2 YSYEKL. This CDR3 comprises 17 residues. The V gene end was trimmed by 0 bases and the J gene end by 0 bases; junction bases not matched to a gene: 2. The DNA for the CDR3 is TGCGCCAGCAGCCAAGATGGGACAGGGGTCTCCTACAATGAGCAGTTCTTC. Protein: CASSQDGTGVSYNEQFF.

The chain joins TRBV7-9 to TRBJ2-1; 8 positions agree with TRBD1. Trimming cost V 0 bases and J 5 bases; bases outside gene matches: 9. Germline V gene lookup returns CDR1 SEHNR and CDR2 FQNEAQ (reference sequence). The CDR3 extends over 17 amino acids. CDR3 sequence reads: CASSLAPPGQANNEQFF. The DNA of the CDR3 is TGTGCCAGCAGCTTAGCGCCGCCGGGACAGGCCAACAATGAGCAGTTCTTC.

The DNA for the CDR3 is TGTGCCAGTACTGGTGGACAGGGGGCCAACGAGCAGTACTTC. Its translation: CASTGGQGANEQYF. The rearrangement uses TRBV19 and TRBJ2-7, with 11 bases that match TRBD1. From germline, CDR1 is LNHDA and CDR2 SQIVND (reference sequence). The CDR3 totals 14 residues. J gave up 5 bases and V 7 bases, and 7 bases lay outside the gene matches.

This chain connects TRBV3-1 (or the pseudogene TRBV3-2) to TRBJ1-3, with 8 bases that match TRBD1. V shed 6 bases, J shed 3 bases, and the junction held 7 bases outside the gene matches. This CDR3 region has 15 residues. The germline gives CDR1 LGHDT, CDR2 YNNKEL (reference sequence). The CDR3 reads CASRPQGANGNTIYF. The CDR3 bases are TGTGCCAGCAGACCCCAGGGGGCAAATGGAAACACCATATATTTT.

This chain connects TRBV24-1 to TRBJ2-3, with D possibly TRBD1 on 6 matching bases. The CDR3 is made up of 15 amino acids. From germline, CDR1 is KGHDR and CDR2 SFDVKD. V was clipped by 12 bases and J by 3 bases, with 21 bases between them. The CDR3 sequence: CAVASTGFSTDTQYF. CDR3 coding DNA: TGTGCCGTGGCATCTACAGGGTTTTCTACAGATACGCAGTATTTT.

The CDR3 reads CASSPGTIPTDTQYF. The CDR3 nucleotides are TGTGCCAGCAGCCCTGGGACTATTCCCACAGATACGCAGTATTTT. The chain is built from TRBV7-2 and TRBJ2-3, with TRBD2 matching over 7 bases. CDR1 is SGHTA, CDR2 FQGNSA, per germline. Unmatched junction bases numbered 7, after V lost 5 bases and J lost 2 bases. The CDR3 covers 15 residues.

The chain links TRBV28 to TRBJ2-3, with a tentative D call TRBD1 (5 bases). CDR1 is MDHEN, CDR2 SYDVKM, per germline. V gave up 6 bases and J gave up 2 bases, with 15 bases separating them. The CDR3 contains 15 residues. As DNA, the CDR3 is TGTGCCAGCAGCTCACAGGCCCAGTACACAGATACGCAGTATTTT. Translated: CASSSQAQYTDTQYF. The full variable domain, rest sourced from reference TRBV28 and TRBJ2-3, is DVKVTQSSRYLVKRTGEKVFLECVQDMDHENMFWYRQDPGLGLRLIYFSYDVKMKEKGDIPEGYSVSREKKERFSLILESASTNQTSMYLCASSSQAQYTDTQYFGPGTRLTVL.

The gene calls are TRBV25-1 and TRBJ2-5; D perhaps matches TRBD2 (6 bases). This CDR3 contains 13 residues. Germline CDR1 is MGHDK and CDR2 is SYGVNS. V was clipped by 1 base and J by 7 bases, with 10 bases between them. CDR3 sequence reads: CASSESGGGTQYF. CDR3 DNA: TGTGCCAGCAGTGAATCCGGGGGTGGGACCCAGTACTTC.

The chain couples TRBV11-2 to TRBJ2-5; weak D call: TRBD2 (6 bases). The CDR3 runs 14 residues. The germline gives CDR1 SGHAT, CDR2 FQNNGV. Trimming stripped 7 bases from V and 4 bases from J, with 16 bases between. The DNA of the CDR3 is TGTGCCAGCACCCCCGGGACTCATCGAGAGACCCAGTACTTC. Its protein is CASTPGTHRETQYF.

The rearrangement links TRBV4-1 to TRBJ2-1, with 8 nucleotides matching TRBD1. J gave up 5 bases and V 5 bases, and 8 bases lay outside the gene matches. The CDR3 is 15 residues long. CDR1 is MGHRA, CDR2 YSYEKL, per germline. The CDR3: CASSDTGGFDNEQFF. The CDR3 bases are TGCGCCAGCAGCGACACAGGGGGTTTCGACAATGAGCAGTTCTTC.

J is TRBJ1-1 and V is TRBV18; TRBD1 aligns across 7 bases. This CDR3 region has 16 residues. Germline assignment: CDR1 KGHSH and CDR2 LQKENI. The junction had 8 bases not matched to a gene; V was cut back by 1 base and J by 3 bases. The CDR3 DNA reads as TGTGCCAGCTCACCACGACAGGGAGGAGGACACACTGAAGCTTTCTTT. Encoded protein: CASSPRQGGGHTEAFF. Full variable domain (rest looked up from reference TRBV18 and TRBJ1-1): NAGVMQNPRHLVRRRGQEARLRCSPMKGHSHVYWYRQLPEEGLKFMVYLQKENIIDESGMPKERFSAEFPKEGPSILRIQQVVRGDSAAYFCASSPRQGGGHTEAFFGQGTRLTVV.

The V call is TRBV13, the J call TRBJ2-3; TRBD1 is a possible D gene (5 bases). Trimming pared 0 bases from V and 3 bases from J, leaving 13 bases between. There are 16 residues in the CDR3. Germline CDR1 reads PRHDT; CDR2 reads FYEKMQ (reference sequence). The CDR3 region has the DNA TGTGCCAGCAGCTTAGGCCGCAGGGAAGGAACAGATACGCAGTATTTT. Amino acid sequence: CASSLGRREGTDTQYF. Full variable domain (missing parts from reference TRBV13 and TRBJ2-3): AAGVIQSPRHLIKEKRETATLKCYPIPRHDTVYWYQQGPGQDPQFLISFYEKMQSDKGSIPDRFSAQQFSDYHSELNMSSLELGDSALYFCASSLGRREGTDTQYFGPGTRLTVL.

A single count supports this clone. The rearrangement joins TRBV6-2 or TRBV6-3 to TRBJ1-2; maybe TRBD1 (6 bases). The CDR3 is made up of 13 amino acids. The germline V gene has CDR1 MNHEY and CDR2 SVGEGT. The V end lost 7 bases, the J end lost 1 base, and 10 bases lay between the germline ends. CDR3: CASTPGHNYGYTF. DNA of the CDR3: TGTGCCAGCACCCCGGGACATAACTATGGCTACACCTTC.

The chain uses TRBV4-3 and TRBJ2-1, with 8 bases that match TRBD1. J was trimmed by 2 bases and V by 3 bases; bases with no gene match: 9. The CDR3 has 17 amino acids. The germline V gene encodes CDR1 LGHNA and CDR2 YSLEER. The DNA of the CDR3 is TGCGCCAGCAGCCAGGATGCGACAGGGGCGGCCTACAATGAGCAGTTCTTC. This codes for CASSQDATGAAYNEQFF.

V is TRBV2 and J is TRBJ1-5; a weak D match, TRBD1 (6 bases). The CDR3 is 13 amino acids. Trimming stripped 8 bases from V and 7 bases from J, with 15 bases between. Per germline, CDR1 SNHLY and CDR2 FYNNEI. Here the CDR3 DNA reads TGTGCCAGCGTAGGACAGACGGGGCAGCCCCAGCATTTT. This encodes CASVGQTGQPQHF.

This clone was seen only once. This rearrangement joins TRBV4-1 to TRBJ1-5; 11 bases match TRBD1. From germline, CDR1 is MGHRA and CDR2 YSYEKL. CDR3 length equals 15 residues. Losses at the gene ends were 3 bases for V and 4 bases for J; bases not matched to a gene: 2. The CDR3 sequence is CASSQGDRGNQPQHF. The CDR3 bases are TGCGCCAGCAGCCAGGGGGACAGGGGGAATCAGCCCCAGCATTTT.

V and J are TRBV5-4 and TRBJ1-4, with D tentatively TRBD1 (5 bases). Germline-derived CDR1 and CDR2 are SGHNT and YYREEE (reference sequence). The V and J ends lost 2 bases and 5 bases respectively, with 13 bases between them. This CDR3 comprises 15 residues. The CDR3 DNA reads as TGTGCCAGCAGCTTTGGGCAGGGAAGAAATGAAAAACTGTTTTTT. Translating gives CASSFGQGRNEKLFF.

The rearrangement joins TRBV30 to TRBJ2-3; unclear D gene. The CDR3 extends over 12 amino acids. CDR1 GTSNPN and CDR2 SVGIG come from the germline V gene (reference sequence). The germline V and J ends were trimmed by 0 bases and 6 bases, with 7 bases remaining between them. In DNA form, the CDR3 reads TGTGCCTGGAGTGTACGGTCTGATACGCAGTATTTT. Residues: CAWSVRSDTQYF.

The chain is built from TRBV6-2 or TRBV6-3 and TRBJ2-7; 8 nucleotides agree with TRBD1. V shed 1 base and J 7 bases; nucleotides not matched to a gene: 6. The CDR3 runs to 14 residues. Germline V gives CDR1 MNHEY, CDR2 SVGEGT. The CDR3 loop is CASSYFGQGSEQYF. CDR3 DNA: TGTGCCAGCAGTTACTTTGGACAGGGATCAGAGCAGTACTTC.

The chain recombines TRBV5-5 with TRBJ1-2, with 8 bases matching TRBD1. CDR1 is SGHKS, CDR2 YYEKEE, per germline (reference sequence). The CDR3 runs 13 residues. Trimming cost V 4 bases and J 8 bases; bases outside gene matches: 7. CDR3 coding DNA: TGTGCCAGCAGCACCATGGACAGGGACGGCTACACCTTC. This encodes CASSTMDRDGYTF. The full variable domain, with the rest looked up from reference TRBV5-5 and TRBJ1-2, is DAGVTQSPTHLIKTRGQQVTLRCSPISGHKSVSWYQQVLGQGPQFIFQYYEKEERGRGNFPDRFSARQFPNYSSELNVNALLLGDSALYLCASSTMDRDGYTFGSGTRLTVV.